A single sample is the source of the 19 T cell receptor beta chains below, sequenced in a study of T cells in tuberculosis. Some clones are missing from TCRdb's copy, which holds only in-frame ones; the method was immunoSEQ multiplex PCR. The table shows 20,000 to 25,000 clones, with roughly nine tenths occurring only once. Sequences were obtained from PBMCs. The receptors stem from a donor aged 10-29 years with latent tuberculosis or without tuberculosis infection.

This clone was detected only once. This sequence joins TRBV6-1 and TRBJ1-5; 8 bases map to TRBD1. The V gene's germline CDR1 is MNHNS and CDR2 SASEGT. The junction had 9 bases not matched to a gene; V was cut back by 8 bases and J by 3 bases. The CDR3 has 15 amino acids. CDR3 DNA: TGTGCCAGCGGAGACAGGGGACTTTTCAATCAGCCCCAGCATTTT. This gives the protein CASGDRGLFNQPQHF.

This clone was recorded once. The V call is TRBV19, the J call TRBJ1-4; 7 bases agree with TRBD1. Germline V gene data show CDR1 as LNHDA and CDR2 as SQIVND (reference sequence). J was trimmed by 5 bases and V by 1 base; bases with no gene match: 4. CDR3 length: 15 residues. The CDR3 is CASSIATGRNEKLFF. In DNA form, the CDR3 reads TGTGCCAGTAGTATAGCGACAGGGAGGAATGAAAAACTGTTTTTT.

The genes are TRBV30 and TRBJ2-1; TRBD1 matches 9 bases. CDR1 and CDR2 (germline): GTSNPN, SVGIG (reference sequence). V shed 1 base and J 5 bases; nucleotides not matched to a gene: 6. This CDR3 region has 15 residues. The CDR3 sequence: CAWSETGGWHNEQFF. CDR3 DNA: TGTGCCTGGAGTGAAACAGGGGGCTGGCACAATGAGCAGTTCTTC.

This sequence joins TRBV5-8 and TRBJ1-4; the D is unclear. The germline gives CDR1 SGHTS, CDR2 YDEGEE. The CDR3 sequence is 13 residues long. Trimming took off 3 bases at V and 8 bases at J, with 11 bases between the two ends. The CDR3: CASSSPGGEKLFF. The CDR3 DNA sequence: TGTGCCAGCAGCTCCCCGGGAGGGGAAAAACTGTTTTTT.

V is TRBV5-4 and J is TRBJ2-1; tentatively, D is TRBD2 (7 bases). Trimming took 8 bases from V and 7 from J, leaving 16 bases between them. The CDR3 runs to 13 residues. CDR1 SGHNT and CDR2 YYREEE come from the germline V gene (reference sequence). The DNA of the CDR3 is TGTGCCAGTAGTCGGGGGGCGGGGAATGAGCAGTTCTTC. Translation: CASSRGAGNEQFF.

The chain carries TRBV4-3 and TRBJ2-1; 8 bases map to TRBD1. J was trimmed by 2 bases and V by 4 bases; bases with no gene match: 4. The CDR3 runs to 15 residues. The germline gives CDR1 LGHNA, CDR2 YSLEER. The CDR3 DNA follows: TGCGCCAGCAGCCCCAACAGGGGGGCCTACAATGAGCAGTTCTTC. Protein sequence: CASSPNRGAYNEQFF.

V and J are TRBV12-1 and TRBJ1-5; TRBD1 is taken as the D call from the table, unchecked against the DNA. TRBV12-1 is a recognized pseudogene. The CDR3 runs to 17 residues. CDR3 in DNA: TGTGCCAGCAGCTTTGGGGGGCGTGACAATAGCAATCAGCCCCAGCATTTT. It translates to CASSFGGRDNSNQPQHF.

V usage is TRBV6-1 and J usage is TRBJ2-5, with 7 bases identical to TRBD1. The germline CDR1 and CDR2 sequences are MNHNS and SASEGT. V gave up 2 bases and J gave up 4 bases; unmatched junction bases: 10. CDR3 length: 16 amino acids. The CDR3 loop is CASSETSRDSSETQYF. CDR3 nucleotide sequence: TGTGCCAGCAGTGAAACATCAAGGGACAGCTCAGAGACCCAGTACTTC.

The chain joins TRBV19 to TRBJ2-5; 8 bases agree with TRBD1. Per the germline V gene, CDR1 is LNHDA and CDR2 is SQIVND (reference sequence). The CDR3 extends over 15 amino acids. Trimming at V came to 5 bases and at J to 2 bases, leaving 7 bases not matched to a gene. CDR3 nucleotides: TGTGCCAGTAGTTCATGGACAGGGAAACAAGAGACCCAGTACTTC. The encoded protein is CASSSWTGKQETQYF.

J is TRBJ2-7 and V is TRBV29-1, with 12 bases identical to TRBD2. CDR1 is SQVTM and CDR2 is ANQGSEA in the germline V gene. Trimming removed 5 bases from V and 2 bases from J; junction bases left unmatched: 4. The CDR3 covers 14 residues. CDR3 protein: CSVTTSGGTYEQYF. The CDR3 coding sequence is TGCAGCGTTACAACTAGCGGGGGGACCTACGAGCAGTACTTC.

The chain couples TRBV7-2 to TRBJ2-1; the D gene is possibly TRBD1 (6 bases). CDR3 size: 11 residues. Per the germline V gene, CDR1 is SGHTA and CDR2 is FQGNSA. V lost 3 bases and J 13 bases, leaving 10 bases between the germline ends. The CDR3 bases are TGTGCCAGCAGCTTTGGACAGACTCAGTTCTTC. Residues: CASSFGQTQFF. The full variable domain, rest sourced from reference TRBV7-2 and TRBJ2-1, is GAGVSQSPSNKVTEKGKDVELRCDPISGHTALYWYRQSLGQGLEFLIYFQGNSAPDKSGLPSDRFSAERTGGSVSTLTIQRTQQEDSAVYLCASSFGQTQFFGPGTRLTVL.

V is TRBV6-5 and J is TRBJ1-2, with a weak D call TRBD1 (6 bases). This CDR3 has 14 amino acids. Per the germline V gene, CDR1 is MNHEY and CDR2 is SVGAGI. Trimming took 8 bases from V and 6 from J, leaving 19 bases between them. This CDR3 is CASGQTGNRDGYTF. In DNA, the CDR3 is TGTGCCAGCGGACAAACAGGGAATCGCGATGGCTACACCTTC.

The chain combines TRBV6-4 with TRBJ1-2, with D perhaps matching TRBD1 (6 bases). CDR3 size: 15 residues. Trimming removed 2 bases at V and 4 bases at J, with 14 bases between. Germline V gene sequence: CDR1 MRHNA, CDR2 SNTAGT. CDR3 loop: CASSDDAGASYGYTF. The CDR3 DNA follows: TGTGCCAGCAGTGACGACGCAGGGGCAAGCTATGGCTACACCTTC.

This clone came up a few times. The rearrangement links TRBV19 to TRBJ1-1, with 7 bases matching TRBD1. This CDR3 is built from 16 residues. V shed 4 bases and J 2 bases; nucleotides not matched to a gene: 10. Germline CDR1 and CDR2: LNHDA and SQIVND (reference sequence). The CDR3 DNA reads TGTGCCAGTAGTAGACAACGGACAGGTCTTAACACTGAAGCTTTCTTT. As protein: CASSRQRTGLNTEAFF.

CDR3 DNA: TGTGCCAGCACCCTCTCCTACAGAACCTACGAGCAGTACTTC. As protein: CASTLSYRTYEQYF. This chain joins TRBV27 and TRBJ2-7; no firm D call. Germline loops: CDR1 MNHEY, CDR2 SMNVEV (reference sequence). The V end lost 7 bases, the J end lost 2 bases, and 15 bases lay between the germline ends. There are 14 residues in the CDR3.

The V and J genes are TRBV5-1 and TRBJ1-6; 10 nucleotides match TRBD1. Germline V gene sequence: CDR1 SGHRS, CDR2 YFSETQ. The junction had 4 bases not matched to a gene; V was cut back by 3 bases and J by 7 bases. This CDR3 contains 15 residues. CDR3 sequence reads: CASSSSGQGNSPLHF. DNA for the CDR3: TGCGCCAGCAGCTCTTCGGGACAGGGGAATTCACCCCTCCACTTT.

This clone was seen once. The chain carries TRBV7-2 and TRBJ1-1, with a possible D match to TRBD1 (5 bases). Trimming stripped 5 bases from V and 1 base from J, with 11 bases between. The CDR3 has 14 residues. Germline V gene data show CDR1 as SGHTA and CDR2 as FQGNSA. The CDR3 region has the DNA TGTGCCAGCAGCCTCGACGGGGGGAACACTGAAGCTTTCTTT. It codes for CASSLDGGNTEAFF.

The V and J genes are TRBV4-2 and TRBJ2-1; D is unresolved. V lost 1 base and J 4 bases, leaving 5 bases between the germline ends. The CDR3 totals 13 residues. Germline CDR1 and CDR2: LGHNA and YNFKEQ. In DNA, the CDR3 is TGTGCCAGCAGCCAAGCAGTGTACAATGAGCAGTTCTTC. Translation: CASSQAVYNEQFF.

The J gene is TRBJ1-1, the V gene TRBV19; D unresolved. This CDR3 has 13 residues. Germline values: CDR1 LNHDA, CDR2 SQIVND (reference sequence). V was cut by 6 bases and J by 2 bases, with 10 bases left in between. As DNA, the CDR3 is TGTGCCAGTAGGGGGAGCCTAAACACTGAAGCTTTCTTT. This translates into CASRGSLNTEAFF.